Below, one T cell receptor beta chain is given with its context. This entry is derived from a study of cytomegalovirus exposure and HLA in healthy donors. PCR used 60 Vbeta primers and 13 Jbeta primers. Sequenced by immunoSEQ multiplex PCR; TCRdb stores in-frame clones only, minus some. The data show roughly 180,000 clones, about four fifths seen once. From germline, CDR1 is SGHTA and CDR2 FQGNSA. Deletions cut 7 bases from V and 1 base from J, with 10 bases between. The CDR3 loop spans 13 amino acids. The sample taken for sequencing was PBMCs. This rearrangement joins TRBV7-2 to TRBJ1-1; D unclear. The receptor comes from a male donor in good health and CMV-seronegative. In nucleotides, the CDR3 is TGTGCCAGCACCCGAATTAGGAACACTGAAGCTTTCTTT. Translating gives CASTRIRNTEAFF.